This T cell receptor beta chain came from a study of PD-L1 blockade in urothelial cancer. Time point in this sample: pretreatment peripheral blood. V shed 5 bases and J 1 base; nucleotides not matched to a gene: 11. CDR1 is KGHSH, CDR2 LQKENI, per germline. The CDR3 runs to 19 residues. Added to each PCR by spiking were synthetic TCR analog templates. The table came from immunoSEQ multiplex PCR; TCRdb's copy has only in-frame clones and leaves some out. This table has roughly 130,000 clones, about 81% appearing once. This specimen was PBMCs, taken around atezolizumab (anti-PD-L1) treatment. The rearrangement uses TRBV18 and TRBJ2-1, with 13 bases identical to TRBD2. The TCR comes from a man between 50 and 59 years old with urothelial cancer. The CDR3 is CASSAAGTSGVGSYNEQFF. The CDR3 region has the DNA TGTGCCAGCTCAGCAGCCGGGACTAGCGGGGTTGGTTCCTACAATGAGCAGTTCTTC.